Included here is one T cell receptor (beta chain) sequence, with context. This sample is part of a study of blood T cell repertoires in COVID-19. Turning to the study itself: Acute-phase and convalescent COVID-19 samples originated in the United States, Italy and Spain. Sources were T cells, B-cell-depleted T cells, or PBMCs; the material itself was cDNA or gDNA.

Germline V gene sequence: CDR1 SGHNT, CDR2 YYREEE (reference sequence). The CDR3 length is 17 residues. V gave up 4 bases and J gave up 0 bases, with 19 bases separating them. The table came from immunoSEQ multiplex PCR; TCRdb's copy has only in-frame clones and leaves some out. The sample includes about 240,000 clones, 65% to 90% of them seen just once. Sample: peripheral blood. The genes are TRBV5-4 and TRBJ1-1; no clear D gene. This sequence was found in a woman between 65 and 79 years old with acute or convalescent COVID-19. CDR3 bases: TGTGCCAGCAGCCGACCCCGCTCAGGCGACATGAACACTGAAGCTTTCTTT. Its translation: CASSRPRSGDMNTEAFF.